This T cell receptor (beta chain) was observed in a study of OX40 agonist ivuxolimab in advanced cancers. About the study: An anti-OX40 (CD134) antibody with agonistic activity, ivuxolimab, was administered to patients. Each patient was given ivuxolimab into a vein every 2 weeks, at 0.01 to 10 mg/kg. Dose-escalation patients' cancers were hepatocellular carcinoma, melanoma, renal cell or head and neck cancer. Subjects had a mean age of roughly 57 years, with a range of roughly 23 to 80; less than 90% were male.

Germline V lookup: CDR1 SGDLS, CDR2 YYNGEE. The CDR3 length is 15 residues. V gave up 0 bases and J gave up 4 bases, with 13 bases separating them. The protocol was immunoSEQ multiplex PCR, while the TCRdb copy is restricted to in-frame clones and leaves out a portion. The profile covers around 62,000 clones, with 65% to 85% appearing a single time and almost 4.5% taken by the ten largest. This specimen was CD4+ or CD8+ T cells sorted from blood, taken in a trial of the OX40 agonist ivuxolimab. The clonotype originates from an adult with an advanced solid tumor such as melanoma, head and neck, liver or kidney cancer. The V and J genes are TRBV9 and TRBJ1-2; D uncertain. The CDR3 spells CASSVGWQPLYGYTF. In DNA form, the CDR3 reads TGTGCCAGCAGCGTAGGGTGGCAGCCCCTCTATGGCTACACCTTC.